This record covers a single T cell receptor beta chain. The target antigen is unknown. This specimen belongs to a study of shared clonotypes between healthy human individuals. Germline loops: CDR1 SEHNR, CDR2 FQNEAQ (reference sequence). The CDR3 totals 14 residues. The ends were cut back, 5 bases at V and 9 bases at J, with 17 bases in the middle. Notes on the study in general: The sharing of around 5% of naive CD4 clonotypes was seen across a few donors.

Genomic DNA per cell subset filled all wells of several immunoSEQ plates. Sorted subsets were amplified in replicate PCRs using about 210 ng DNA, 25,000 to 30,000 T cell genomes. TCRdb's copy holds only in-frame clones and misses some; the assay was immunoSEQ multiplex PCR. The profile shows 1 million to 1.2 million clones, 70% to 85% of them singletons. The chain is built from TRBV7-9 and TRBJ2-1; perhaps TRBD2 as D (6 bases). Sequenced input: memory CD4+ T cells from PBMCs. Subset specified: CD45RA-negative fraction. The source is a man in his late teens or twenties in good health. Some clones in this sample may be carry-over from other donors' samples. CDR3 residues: CASSLGGGVGEQFF. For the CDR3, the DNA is TGTGCCAGCAGCCTTGGTGGAGGGGTGGGTGAGCAGTTCTTC.